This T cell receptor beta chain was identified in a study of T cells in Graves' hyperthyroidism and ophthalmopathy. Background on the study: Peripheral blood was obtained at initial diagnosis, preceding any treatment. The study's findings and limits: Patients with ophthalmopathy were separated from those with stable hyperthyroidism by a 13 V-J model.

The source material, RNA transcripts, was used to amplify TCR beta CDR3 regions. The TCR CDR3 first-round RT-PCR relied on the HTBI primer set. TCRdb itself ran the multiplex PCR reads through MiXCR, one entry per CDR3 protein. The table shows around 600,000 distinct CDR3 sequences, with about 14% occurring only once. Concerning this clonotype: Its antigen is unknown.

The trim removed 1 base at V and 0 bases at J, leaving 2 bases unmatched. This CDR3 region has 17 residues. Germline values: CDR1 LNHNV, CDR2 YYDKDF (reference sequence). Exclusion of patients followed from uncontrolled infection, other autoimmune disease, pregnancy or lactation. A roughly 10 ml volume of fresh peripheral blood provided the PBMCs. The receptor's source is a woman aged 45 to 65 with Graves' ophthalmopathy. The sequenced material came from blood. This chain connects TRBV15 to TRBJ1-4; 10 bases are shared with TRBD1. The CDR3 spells CATSRGQGAATNEKLFF. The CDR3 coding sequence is TGTGCCACCAGCAGAGGACAGGGGGCGGCAACTAATGAAAAACTGTTTTTT.